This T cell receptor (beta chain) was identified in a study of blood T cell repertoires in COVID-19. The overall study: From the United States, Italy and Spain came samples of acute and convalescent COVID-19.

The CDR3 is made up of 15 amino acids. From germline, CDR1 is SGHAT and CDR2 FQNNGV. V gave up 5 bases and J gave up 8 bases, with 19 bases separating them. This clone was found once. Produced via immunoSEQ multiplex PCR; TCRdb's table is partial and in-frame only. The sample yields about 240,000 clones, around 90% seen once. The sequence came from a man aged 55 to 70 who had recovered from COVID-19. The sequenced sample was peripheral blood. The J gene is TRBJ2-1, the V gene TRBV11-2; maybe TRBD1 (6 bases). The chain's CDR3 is CASSRQVVIIHEQFF. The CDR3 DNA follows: TGTGCCAGCAGCCGACAGGTGGTAATCATCCATGAGCAGTTCTTC.